What follows are 25 T cell receptor beta chains derived from one specimen sequenced in a study of early T cells in non-severe SARS-CoV-2 infection. MiXCR was run by TCRdb on the 5' RACE reads, yielding one entry per CDR3 protein. The profile shows roughly 100,000 distinct CDR3 sequences, 10% to 15% of them singletons. The sequenced sample was whole blood, obtained at baseline. These receptors all come from an adult who was a healthcare worker with PCR-confirmed SARS-CoV-2 infection or an uninfected control (not recorded which).

At least ten counts were recorded for this clonotype. The chain links TRBV20-1 to TRBJ2-7; TRBD2 might be the D (6 bases). The CDR3 has 12 amino acids. In germline, CDR1 is DFQATT, CDR2 SNEGSKA (reference sequence). Trimming pared 5 bases from V and 6 bases from J, leaving 14 bases between. The CDR3 spells CSAPGDGGEQYF. The CDR3 DNA follows: TGCAGTGCTCCGGGAGACGGGGGCGAGCAGTACTTC.

This clonotype was detected a few times. The V call is TRBV6-2 or TRBV6-3, the J call TRBJ2-5; D call uncertain. CDR3 length: 16 residues. V dropped 6 bases and J dropped 4 bases, with 21 bases sitting between them. Germline V gives CDR1 MNHEY, CDR2 SVGEGT. In nucleotides, the CDR3 is TGTGCCAGCAGCTTTAAGACACGGCGGCCCCCAGAGACCCAGTACTTC. Residues: CASSFKTRRPPETQYF.

This clonotype was counted only a few times. The chain uses TRBV19 and TRBJ2-6; D call uncertain. Per the germline V gene, CDR1 is LNHDA and CDR2 is SQIVND (reference sequence). The CDR3 is made up of 17 amino acids. V lost 0 bases and J lost 2, with 11 bases in between. The CDR3 coding sequence is TGTGCCAGTAGTATAGATTCCAGTAGGCCTGGGGCCAACGTCCTGACTTTC. Translation: CASSIDSSRPGANVLTF. Complete variable domain (other parts from reference TRBV19 and TRBJ2-6): DGGITQSPKYLFRKEGQNVTLSCEQNLNHDAMYWYRQDPGQGLRLIYYSQIVNDFQKGDIAEGYSVSREKKESFPLTVTSAQKNPTAFYLCASSIDSSRPGANVLTFGAGSRLTVL.

This chain connects TRBV7-9 to TRBJ2-5, with D perhaps being TRBD1 or TRBD2 (7 bases each). Deletions cut 4 bases from V and 2 bases from J, with 11 bases between. The CDR3 is 14 amino acids. Germline V gives CDR1 SEHNR, CDR2 FQNEAQ (reference sequence). The CDR3 coding sequence is TGTGCCAGCAGCTCCCAGGGGGGGCAAGAGACCCAGTACTTC. Amino acids: CASSSQGGQETQYF.

This clonotype has just a few counts. This sequence joins TRBV7-8 and TRBJ2-2; tentatively, D is TRBD2 (5 bases). CDR1 and CDR2 (germline): SGHVS, FQNEAQ. The germline V and J ends were trimmed by 2 bases and 2 bases, with 9 bases remaining between them. The CDR3 sequence is 15 residues long. The DNA for the CDR3 is TGTGCCAGCAGCTTATGGACTGGTAACACCGGGGAGCTGTTTTTT. Translated, it gives CASSLWTGNTGELFF. The full variable domain, its missing parts supplied by reference TRBV7-8 and TRBJ2-2, is GAGVSQSPRYKVAKRGQDVALRCDPISGHVSLFWYQQALGQGPEFLTYFQNEAQLDKSGLPSDRFFAERPEGSVSTLKIQRTQQEDSAVYLCASSLWTGNTGELFFGEGSRLTVL.

V is TRBV7-6 and J is TRBJ2-3; unclear D gene. The germline V and J ends were trimmed by 5 bases and 2 bases, with 5 bases remaining between them. Germline-derived CDR1 and CDR2 are SGHVS and FNYEAQ. The CDR3 is 12 amino acids. CDR3 sequence (DNA): TGTGCCAGCAGCCCGCACACAGATACGCAGTATTTT. As protein: CASSPHTDTQYF.

V and J are TRBV11-1 and TRBJ2-1; 7 bases are a match to TRBD1. Germline-derived CDR1 and CDR2 are SGHAT and FQDESV (reference sequence). The CDR3 length is 15 residues. The V gene end was trimmed by 4 bases and the J gene end by 5 bases; junction bases not matched to a gene: 8. The CDR3 coding sequence is TGTGCCAGCAGCTCGACCGGACAGGAGAACAATGAGCAGTTCTTC. It codes for CASSSTGQENNEQFF.

This clonotype was recorded a few times. The genes are TRBV12-3 or TRBV12-4 and TRBJ2-2, with D tentatively TRBD2 (5 bases). Trimming took 3 bases from V and 0 from J, leaving 8 bases between them. The CDR3 has 15 residues. The DNA of the CDR3 is TGTGCCAGCAGTTTGTCGGGAACGAACACCGGGGAGCTGTTTTTT. It is translated as CASSLSGTNTGELFF.

The chain couples TRBV20-1 to TRBJ1-5, with 7 bases matching TRBD1. Trimming removed 5 bases from V and 11 bases from J; junction bases left unmatched: 9. CDR3 length: 12 amino acids. Germline-derived CDR1 and CDR2 are DFQATT and SNEGSKA (reference sequence). DNA for the CDR3: TGCAGTGCTTACCGGGACAGCCTTGCCCAGCATTTT. Translated: CSAYRDSLAQHF.

In its sample, this clonotype was seen a few times. The chain links TRBV7-6 to TRBJ2-2, with TRBD2 identical over 7 bases. The CDR3 covers 17 residues. CDR1 is SGHVS and CDR2 is FNYEAQ in the germline V gene. The V and J ends lost 1 base and 5 bases, in that order; junction bases with no gene match: 10. CDR3 bases: TGTGCCAGCAGCTTAGTCCCTCGGGGAGGGGCTACCGGGGAGCTGTTTTTT. Translation gives CASSLVPRGGATGELFF.

The genes are TRBV6-2 or TRBV6-3 and TRBJ2-3, with 13 bases fitting TRBD2. V lost 5 bases and J lost 6; bases outside the gene matches: 11. The CDR3 runs to 17 residues. Looked up from germline, CDR1 is MNHEY and CDR2 is SVGEGT. CDR3 in amino acids: CASSTWTSGSMRDTQYF. The DNA for the CDR3 is TGTGCCAGCAGTACCTGGACTAGCGGGAGCATGAGGGATACGCAGTATTTT.

The sample holds a few counts of this clonotype. This chain uses TRBV28 with TRBJ2-7, with D unclear. Germline values: CDR1 MDHEN, CDR2 SYDVKM. The CDR3 covers 13 residues. Trimming removed 4 bases at V and 3 bases at J, with 10 bases between. The CDR3 reads CASSSSTIYEQYF. CDR3 nucleotides: TGTGCCAGCAGTTCCTCGACCATCTACGAGCAGTACTTC.

This clonotype appeared many times. The rearrangement joins TRBV20-1 to TRBJ2-5; 10 bases map to TRBD2. V dropped 0 bases and J dropped 4; count of bases not matched to a gene: 5. This CDR3 comprises 15 residues. Germline V gene data show CDR1 as DFQATT and CDR2 as SNEGSKA (reference sequence). The CDR3 loop reads CSARDSAGGRETQYF. CDR3 sequence (DNA): TGCAGTGCTAGAGATTCAGCGGGAGGGAGAGAGACCCAGTACTTC.

The table lists this clonotype with a few counts. The rearrangement joins TRBV6-5 to TRBJ2-1; 7 nucleotides agree with TRBD2. Germline loops: CDR1 MNHEY, CDR2 SVGAGI. There are 14 residues in the CDR3. The V and J ends lost 6 bases and 4 bases, in that order; junction bases with no gene match: 6. CDR3 DNA: TGTGCCAGCAGGGGGGGGACGACATACAATGAGCAGTTCTTC. Its translation is CASRGGTTYNEQFF.

This chain links TRBV29-1 with TRBJ1-1; 8 positions match TRBD1. Germline trimming cut 7 bases from V and 7 bases from J; bases unmatched to any gene: 14. Germline V CDR1 and CDR2: SQVTM, ANQGSEA. This CDR3 region has 14 residues. CDR3 bases: TGCAGCGCCGCCCCAGGGGGCAGGGCCCATGAAGCTTTCTTT. Translating gives CSAAPGGRAHEAFF.

At least ten counts were recorded for this clonotype. The V gene is TRBV28, the J gene TRBJ2-7, with TRBD1 identical over 7 bases. Trimming at V came to 5 bases and at J to 1 base, leaving 8 bases not matched to a gene. The V gene's germline CDR1 is MDHEN and CDR2 SYDVKM. The CDR3 runs 15 residues. Here the CDR3 reads CASSPADRSSYEQYF. The CDR3 bases are TGTGCCAGCAGTCCAGCGGACAGGTCATCCTACGAGCAGTACTTC.

V is TRBV3-1 and J is TRBJ1-6, with 9 bases that match TRBD1. Per germline, CDR1 LGHDT and CDR2 YNNKEL (reference sequence). Germline trimming cut 3 bases from V and 10 bases from J; bases unmatched to any gene: 10. This CDR3 is built from 16 residues. CDR3 nucleotide sequence: TGTGCCAGCAGCCACCCGATCGGGACAGGGTACTCACCCCTCCACTTT. It yields the protein CASSHPIGTGYSPLHF. Combining the CDR3 with reference TRBV3-1 and TRBJ1-6 gives the whole variable domain DTAVSQTPKYLVTQMGNDKSIKCEQNLGHDTMYWYKQDSKKFLKIMFSYNNKELIINETVPNRFSPKSPDKAHLNLHINSLELGDSAVYFCASSHPIGTGYSPLHFGNGTRLTVT.

This clonotype was detected ten times or more. The chain couples TRBV2 to TRBJ1-6, with D unclear. Germline V lookup: CDR1 SNHLY, CDR2 FYNNEI. Trimming shortened V by 4 bases and J by 9 bases, and 4 bases separated the two germline ends. This CDR3 region has 11 residues. CDR3: CASSGGSPLHF. DNA for the CDR3: TGTGCCAGCAGTGGCGGTTCACCCCTCCACTTT.

The chain joins TRBV6-1 to TRBJ1-1; 7 nucleotides line up with TRBD1. This CDR3 has 13 amino acids. Germline V lookup: CDR1 MNHNS, CDR2 SASEGT. V shed 6 bases, J shed 11 bases, and the junction held 12 bases outside the gene matches. CDR3 residues: CASSQPLQGRAFF. The DNA of the CDR3 is TGTGCCAGCAGCCAACCACTACAGGGGAGGGCTTTCTTT.

The V and J genes are TRBV4-2 and TRBJ2-2; a possible D gene is TRBD2 (5 bases). The CDR3 covers 15 residues. Germline V gives CDR1 LGHNA, CDR2 YNFKEQ. The V gene lost 1 base and the J gene lost 3 bases, with 9 bases spanning the gap. The CDR3 reads CASSQVPSYTGELFF. The CDR3 DNA reads TGTGCCAGCAGCCAAGTGCCTAGCTACACCGGGGAGCTGTTTTTT.

This clonotype appeared a few times. The rearrangement uses TRBV5-1 and TRBJ2-3; 8 bases line up with TRBD1. The ends lost 0 bases at V and 6 bases at J; junction bases unmatched: 9. Germline V gene data show CDR1 as SGHRS and CDR2 as YFSETQ. The CDR3 spans 16 residues. CDR3 bases: TGCGCCAGCAGCTTGGGCAGGGGGCGCGTATGGGATACGCAGTATTTT. Translating it yields CASSLGRGRVWDTQYF.

This clonotype has a handful of counts. J is TRBJ1-6 and V is TRBV20-1; D unclear. Between the trimmed V and J ends, which lost 5 bases and 8 bases, there was a span of 19 bases. The CDR3 covers 15 residues. CDR1 and CDR2 from the germline V gene are DFQATT and SNEGSKA (reference sequence). The CDR3 is CSAAAVEGFHSPLHF. As DNA, the CDR3 is TGCAGTGCTGCTGCGGTAGAAGGGTTTCATTCACCCCTCCACTTT.

The rearrangement joins TRBV6-4 to TRBJ2-3, with unresolved D. This CDR3 is 14 amino acids long. CDR1 and CDR2 from the germline V gene are MRHNA and SNTAGT. Deletions cut 3 bases from V and 1 base from J, with 8 bases between. The CDR3 DNA sequence: TGTGCCAGCAGTGAAGGCCAGGGCACAGATACGCAGTATTTT. Its translation is CASSEGQGTDTQYF.

The chain joins TRBV18 to TRBJ1-2; D is unresolved. The CDR3 has 16 amino acids. Germline V gene data show CDR1 as KGHSH and CDR2 as LQKENI. Trimming took off 0 bases at V and 0 bases at J, with 11 bases between the two ends. CDR3 nucleotides: TGTGCCAGCTCACCACCGGGCCCCGCGACTAACTATGGCTACACCTTC. Its protein is CASSPPGPATNYGYTF.

This clonotype was seen a few times. The rearrangement uses TRBV19 and TRBJ2-5; TRBD2 aligns across 7 bases. There are 15 residues in the CDR3. The germline gives CDR1 LNHDA, CDR2 SQIVND (reference sequence). V lost 6 bases, J lost 3 bases, and 10 bases stayed unmatched. The CDR3 DNA sequence: TGTGCCAGTAGCTCGCCGCCTGCGGGAGAAGAGACCCAGTACTTC. Translated: CASSSPPAGEETQYF.